Shown below are 12 T cell receptor beta chains from a single sample sequenced in a study of shared T cell receptors in the human thymus. The protocol was immunoSEQ multiplex PCR, while the TCRdb copy is restricted to in-frame clones and leaves out a portion. The sample gives approximately 660,000 clones, approximately 88% of which show up once; over 0.008% is in the top ten. The same sample was also studied in work on human thymus T cells.

The sample taken for sequencing was thymocytes. These receptors originate from a boy under three years old with a congenital heart defect.

The chain uses TRBV7-2 and TRBJ2-3; 11 bases line up with TRBD2. The junction had 5 bases not matched to a gene; V was cut back by 3 bases and J by 0 bases. The germline gives CDR1 SGHTA, CDR2 FQGNSA. CDR3 length equals 17 residues. CDR3 DNA: TGTGCCAGCAGCTTCACTAGCGGGAGAAAAAGCACAGATACGCAGTATTTT. Encoded protein: CASSFTSGRKSTDTQYF. Variable domain in full (rest from reference TRBV7-2 and TRBJ2-3): GAGVSQSPSNKVTEKGKDVELRCDPISGHTALYWYRQSLGQGLEFLIYFQGNSAPDKSGLPSDRFSAERTGGSVSTLTIQRTQQEDSAVYLCASSFTSGRKSTDTQYFGPGTRLTVL.

This clone was counted a single time. The gene calls are TRBV27 and TRBJ2-1; TRBD2 matches 7 bases. The CDR3 has 18 amino acids. CDR1 is MNHEY and CDR2 is SMNVEV in the germline V gene (reference sequence). Losses at the gene ends were 1 base for V and 2 bases for J; bases not matched to a gene: 11. CDR3 in amino acids: CASSLWPSWEGAYNEQFF. The CDR3 DNA reads as TGTGCCAGCAGTTTATGGCCCTCGTGGGAGGGCGCCTACAATGAGCAGTTCTTC.

The genes are TRBV6-5 and TRBJ2-1, with 7 bases lining up with TRBD1. The CDR3 covers 12 residues. Per germline, CDR1 MNHEY and CDR2 SVGAGI. After removal of 5 bases from V and 8 bases from J, the junction contained 3 bases not matched to a gene. DNA of the CDR3: TGTGCCAGCAGTATAGGGGGCGATGAGCAGTTCTTC. The encoded protein is CASSIGGDEQFF.

The chain has TRBV6-5 and TRBJ2-7; 9 nucleotides line up with TRBD2. V lost 4 bases to trimming and J lost 5 bases; unmatched junction nucleotides: 9. Germline loops: CDR1 MNHEY, CDR2 SVGAGI. This CDR3 comprises 15 residues. Written as DNA, the CDR3 is TGTGCCAGCAGTTCCCCGGCTAGCGGGAACCACGAGCAGTACTTC. Amino acids: CASSSPASGNHEQYF.

The V gene is TRBV10-3, the J gene TRBJ2-1; 7 bases agree with TRBD2. The junction had 8 bases not matched to a gene; V was cut back by 7 bases and J by 2 bases. This CDR3 is built from 15 residues. Germline loops: CDR1 ENHRY, CDR2 SYGVKD. The CDR3 sequence is CAINKPSGTYNEQFF. The CDR3 DNA is TGTGCCATCAACAAACCTAGCGGAACCTACAATGAGCAGTTCTTC.

On this clone itself: Other DNA sequences of this sample code for an identical CDR3. J is TRBJ2-7 and V is TRBV19, with 7 positions matching TRBD1. The germline gives CDR1 LNHDA, CDR2 SQIVND (reference sequence). The CDR3 is 13 residues long. V dropped 1 base and J dropped 3; count of bases not matched to a gene: 0. CDR3 DNA sequence: TGTGCCAGTAGTATAGGACAGGGCTACGAGCAGTACTTC. This codes for CASSIGQGYEQYF.

This chain uses TRBV7-2 with TRBJ1-2; D remains unclear. Germline CDR1 SGHTA, CDR2 FQGNSA. This CDR3 is built from 16 residues. The ends were cut back, 1 base at V and 6 bases at J, with 18 bases in the middle. DNA for the CDR3: TGTGCCAGCAGCTTAGATCGTATCGATGGGAGAAATGGCTACACCTTC. Translated, it gives CASSLDRIDGRNGYTF.

The chain combines TRBV7-2 with TRBJ1-5; a weak D match, TRBD1 (6 bases). The V and J ends lost 5 bases and 0 bases respectively, with 11 bases between them. The CDR3 extends over 15 amino acids. Per the germline V gene, CDR1 is SGHTA and CDR2 is FQGNSA. The CDR3 sequence: CASSLGQFSNQPQHF. CDR3 nucleotides: TGTGCCAGCAGCCTAGGACAGTTTAGCAATCAGCCCCAGCATTTT.

The CDR3 DNA is TGTGCCAGCAGCGGCCGACAGGGGTCCTACGAGCAGTACTTC. Translated: CASSGRQGSYEQYF. The chain couples TRBV9 to TRBJ2-7; 8 bases line up with TRBD1. The CDR3 totals 14 residues. Germline V gene sequence: CDR1 SGDLS, CDR2 YYNGEE. The V gene end was trimmed by 3 bases and the J gene end by 1 base; junction bases not matched to a gene: 3.

This chain uses TRBV6-5 with TRBJ2-7; TRBD1 agrees at 9 bases. From germline, CDR1 is MNHEY and CDR2 SVGAGI. After removal of 5 bases from V and 7 bases from J, the junction contained 9 bases not matched to a gene. The CDR3 covers 14 residues. The chain's CDR3 is CASSAETGGEEQYF. The CDR3, as DNA: TGTGCCAGCAGTGCCGAGACAGGGGGGGAAGAGCAGTACTTC.

The chain employs TRBV4-3 and TRBJ2-1, with 8 nucleotides matching TRBD2. The ends lost 0 bases at V and 8 bases at J; junction bases unmatched: 12. CDR1 is LGHNA, CDR2 YSLEER, per germline. The CDR3 is 17 amino acids. CDR3 region: CASSQDPEREYTDEQFF. The CDR3 DNA sequence: TGCGCCAGCAGCCAAGATCCAGAGCGGGAGTATACGGATGAGCAGTTCTTC.

The J gene is TRBJ1-2, the V gene TRBV19; TRBD1 matches at 9 bases. In germline, CDR1 is LNHDA, CDR2 SQIVND (reference sequence). The ends lost 10 bases at V and 4 bases at J; junction bases unmatched: 19. The CDR3 runs 17 residues. CDR3: CATTPKGTGGAGYGYTF. The CDR3 coding sequence is TGTGCCACCACTCCAAAGGGCACAGGGGGCGCTGGCTATGGCTACACCTTC. The full variable domain, its missing parts supplied by reference TRBV19 and TRBJ1-2, is DGGITQSPKYLFRKEGQNVTLSCEQNLNHDAMYWYRQDPGQGLRLIYYSQIVNDFQKGDIAEGYSVSREKKESFPLTVTSAQKNPTAFYLCATTPKGTGGAGYGYTFGSGTRLTVV.